This T cell receptor (beta chain) was sequenced in a study of T cells after yellow fever vaccination. Study at large: SMART-Seq v4 Ultra Low Input handled preparation of low-cell-number fractions.

This clonotype was seen many times. V lost 6 bases, J lost 3 bases, and 9 bases lay in between. Germline-derived CDR1 and CDR2 are SEHNR and FQNEAQ (reference sequence). The CDR3 is made up of 12 amino acids. TCRdb used MiXCR to reprocess the 5' RACE reads, holding one entry per CDR3 protein. The table has around 100,000 distinct CDR3 sequences, more than 7.5% seen once. The receptor's source is a man aged 30 to 45 who received the YFV17D yellow fever vaccine. The input for sequencing was CD8+ T cells sorted from PBMCs, taken 45 days after the yellow fever booster vaccination. This sequence joins TRBV7-9 and TRBJ2-7; D call uncertain. The CDR3 spells CASSSTIYEQYF. CDR3 DNA: TGTGCCAGCAGTTCGACAATCTACGAGCAGTACTTC. Variable domain in full (rest from reference TRBV7-9 and TRBJ2-7): DTGVSQNPRHKITKRGQNVTFRCDPISEHNRLYWYRQTLGQGPEFLTYFQNEAQLEKSRLLSDRFSAERPKGSFSTLEIQRTEQGDSAMYLCASSSTIYEQYFGPGTRLTVT.